The 17 T cell receptor beta chains below all came from one sample that was sequenced in a study of cytomegalovirus exposure and HLA in healthy donors. The PCR employed 60 Vbeta primers together with 13 Jbeta primers. Repertoires were generated with immunoSEQ multiplex PCR, while TCRdb's copy carries only in-frame clones and drops some. The table lists approximately 190,000 clones, roughly 74% of them singletons. The sequencing sample was made of PBMCs. The receptors shown here come from a woman aged 25 to 39 in good health and CMV-seropositive.

This sequence joins TRBV11-3 and TRBJ2-7; 7 bases line up with TRBD2. Per the germline V gene, CDR1 is SGHNT and CDR2 is YENEEA. With 5 bases clipped from V and 2 bases from J, the junction kept 12 bases outside the gene matches. The CDR3 runs to 16 residues. CDR3 DNA sequence: TGTGCCAGCAGCCTGTACAGCGGGACGGCAACCTACGAGCAGTACTTC. It is translated as CASSLYSGTATYEQYF.

The gene calls are TRBV27 and TRBJ2-1; TRBD2 aligns across 8 bases. CDR1 and CDR2 from the germline V gene are MNHEY and SMNVEV (reference sequence). This CDR3 is 19 amino acids long. V shed 1 base, J shed 3 bases, and the junction held 14 bases outside the gene matches. CDR3 nucleotides: TGTGCCAGCAGTTTATGGGTCGGGAGGGTGGGAGGGGTCTACAATGAGCAGTTCTTC. Its protein product is CASSLWVGRVGGVYNEQFF.

The table lists this clone with a few counts. The V gene is TRBV27, the J gene TRBJ2-2; no definite D call. The CDR3 contains 13 residues. Germline CDR1 and CDR2: MNHEY and SMNVEV (reference sequence). The germline V and J ends were trimmed by 5 bases and 2 bases, with 6 bases remaining between them. CDR3 bases: TGTGCCAGCAGTCGCTATAACACCGGGGAGCTGTTTTTT. Its protein is CASSRYNTGELFF.

The gene calls are TRBV5-4 and TRBJ1-2, with 9 bases that match TRBD1. J gave up 3 bases and V 4 bases, and 10 bases lay outside the gene matches. This CDR3 comprises 16 residues. Per the germline V gene, CDR1 is SGHNT and CDR2 is YYREEE (reference sequence). The CDR3 DNA reads TGTGCCAGCAGCATTCCGGGACAGGGAGTGGACTATGGCTACACCTTC. Translation gives CASSIPGQGVDYGYTF.

This clone is a singleton in its sample. The rearrangement uses TRBV6-5 and TRBJ2-7; TRBD1 matches at 11 bases. The V gene end was trimmed by 7 bases and the J gene end by 6 bases; junction bases not matched to a gene: 5. The germline V gene encodes CDR1 MNHEY and CDR2 SVGAGI. This CDR3 comprises 13 residues. The CDR3 nucleotides read TGTGCCAGCATGGGGACAGGGGGGGCCGAGCAGTACTTC. Protein: CASMGTGGAEQYF.

V gene TRBV5-1 combines with J gene TRBJ2-1, with TRBD1 as a possible D gene (5 bases). Germline CDR1 SGHRS, CDR2 YFSETQ. The CDR3 spans 16 residues. V lost 0 bases to trimming and J lost 0 bases, with 10 bases between them. CDR3 DNA: TGCGCCAGCAGCTTGGAAGGGGCCCTCTCCTACAATGAGCAGTTCTTC. Protein product: CASSLEGALSYNEQFF.

This clone was detected a few times. The rearrangement uses TRBV4-1 and TRBJ2-2; the D is unclear. With 6 bases removed from V and 1 base from J, the gap between germline ends came to 12 bases. Per germline, CDR1 MGHRA and CDR2 YSYEKL. CDR3 length: 15 residues. CDR3 amino acids: CASSPSPGNTGELFF. The CDR3 DNA reads TGCGCCAGCAGTCCTAGTCCGGGGAACACCGGGGAGCTGTTTTTT.

This clone was found a few times. DNA of the CDR3: TGTGCCAGCAGCGGGGGCCACCACGAGCAGTACTTC. This sequence encodes CASSGGHHEQYF. This chain joins TRBV11-1 and TRBJ2-7; TRBD1 is a possible D gene (6 bases). In germline, CDR1 is SGHAT, CDR2 FQDESV (reference sequence). V was pared by 5 bases and J by 5 bases, with 10 bases between. CDR3 length equals 12 residues.

The chain recombines TRBV5-1 with TRBJ2-3; 7 nucleotides match TRBD1. Germline CDR1 reads SGHRS; CDR2 reads YFSETQ. V was pared by 5 bases and J by 5 bases, with 8 bases of the junction left unmatched. The CDR3 runs to 14 residues. Here the CDR3 DNA reads TGCGCCAGCAGTGAAGGGGGCAAGGGAGATACGCAGTATTTT. Translating gives CASSEGGKGDTQYF.

The CDR3 loop reads CASSFLWTVNEQYF. The CDR3 DNA is TGTGCCAGCAGTTTTCTATGGACAGTGAACGAGCAGTACTTC. The rearrangement uses TRBV6-5 and TRBJ2-7, with a possible D match to TRBD1 (6 bases). V lost 4 bases and J 5 bases, leaving 15 bases between the germline ends. CDR3 length: 14 amino acids. CDR1 and CDR2 from the germline V gene are MNHEY and SVGAGI.

This chain uses TRBV28 with TRBJ2-7; 8 nucleotides match TRBD2. V lost 3 bases to trimming and J lost 5 bases; unmatched junction nucleotides: 6. The CDR3 loop spans 14 amino acids. Looked up from germline, CDR1 is MDHEN and CDR2 is SYDVKM. The CDR3 bases are TGTGCCAGCAGTTTGGCGGGGGGCTTCAACGAGCAGTACTTC. This sequence encodes CASSLAGGFNEQYF.

This clone showed up just once. The chain joins TRBV28 to TRBJ2-7, with 8 bases that match TRBD1. The germline CDR1 and CDR2 sequences are MDHEN and SYDVKM. The CDR3 consists of 13 residues. J was trimmed by 5 bases and V by 3 bases; bases with no gene match: 3. Here the CDR3 DNA reads TGTGCCAGCAGTTTCGACAGGGGCGACGAGCAGTACTTC. It yields the protein CASSFDRGDEQYF.

The chain uses TRBV7-8 and TRBJ2-7, with D perhaps TRBD2 (5 bases). The CDR3 loop spans 15 amino acids. Germline V lookup: CDR1 SGHVS, CDR2 FQNEAQ. Trimming took 5 bases from V and 4 from J, leaving 18 bases between them. The CDR3, as DNA: TGTGCCAGCAGCCCAAGTAGAGGGTTCCCTTACGAGCAGTACTTC. Amino acid sequence: CASSPSRGFPYEQYF.

The J gene is TRBJ2-3, the V gene TRBV5-4, with TRBD2 identical over 7 bases. V dropped 3 bases and J dropped 7; count of bases not matched to a gene: 14. The CDR3 loop spans 16 amino acids. Germline V CDR1 and CDR2: SGHNT, YYREEE (reference sequence). CDR3: CASSSTWRENPNTQYF. CDR3 bases: TGTGCCAGCAGCTCCACCTGGCGGGAGAATCCGAATACGCAGTATTTT.

The genes are TRBV10-1 and TRBJ2-1; TRBD1 might be the D (6 bases). V was pared by 4 bases and J by 5 bases, with 18 bases between. The CDR3 has 16 residues. Per the germline V gene, CDR1 is WNHNN and CDR2 is SYGVQD (reference sequence). The CDR3 DNA sequence: TGCGCCAGCAGTGGTGGCCTAGGGACAATACACAATGAGCAGTTCTTC. Residues: CASSGGLGTIHNEQFF.

A note on this clone: At one end, the junction sequence differs from germline, possibly due to a read error. The chain couples TRBV7-2 to TRBJ2-2; 8 nucleotides agree with TRBD1. From germline, CDR1 is SGHTA and CDR2 FQGNSA. This CDR3 is built from 16 residues. The CDR3 is CASSLYRGSKTGELFF. CDR3 in DNA: TGTGCCAGCAGCCTCTACAGGGGGTCGAAGACCGGGGAGCTGTTTTTT.

The V and J genes are TRBV5-6 and TRBJ1-2; D is undetermined. V lost 2 bases and J lost 3, with 11 bases in between. The CDR3 extends over 14 amino acids. The germline V gene has CDR1 SGHDT and CDR2 YYEEEE. The CDR3 bases are TGTGCCAGCAGCTTTCTTGCGTCGGACTATGGCTACACCTTC. Translating gives CASSFLASDYGYTF.